The 10 T cell receptor beta chains below were found in one sample sequenced in a study of PD-1 and CTLA-4 blockade in melanoma. TCRdb keeps only in-frame clones here, not all; method: immunoSEQ multiplex PCR. The sample lists 20,000 to 25,000 clones, more than 70% occurring once. The sequencing here drew on CD8+ T cells from peripheral blood, taken before anti-PD-1 treatment. The receptors originated from a human donor with melanoma.

The chain recombines TRBV4-3 with TRBJ1-2, with 7 bases aligning to TRBD1. The CDR3 spans 15 residues. Germline V gives CDR1 LGHNA, CDR2 YSLEER. The junction had 6 bases not matched to a gene; V was cut back by 1 base and J by 4 bases. The CDR3, as DNA: TGCGCCAGCAGCCAAGCCAGGACAGGAGGCTATGGCTACACCTTC. Its protein is CASSQARTGGYGYTF.

The chain has TRBV14 and TRBJ2-7, with 7 bases identical to TRBD2. V trimming: 1 base; J trimming: 2 bases; junction bases outside the gene matches: 2. The CDR3 loop spans 14 amino acids. From germline, CDR1 is SGHDN and CDR2 FVKESK. The CDR3 coding sequence is TGTGCCAGCAGCCAAGGTGGGGGGGCCTACGAGCAGTACTTC. Residues: CASSQGGGAYEQYF.

The V gene is TRBV19, the J gene TRBJ1-3; D is unresolved. Per germline, CDR1 LNHDA and CDR2 SQIVND (reference sequence). Trimming shortened V by 0 bases and J by 10 bases, and 10 bases separated the two germline ends. CDR3 size: 13 residues. The CDR3 region is CASSIDSGRTIYF. The CDR3 coding sequence is TGTGCCAGTAGTATAGACTCTGGCCGGACCATATATTTT.

This rearrangement joins TRBV28 to TRBJ1-5; a possible D gene is TRBD1 (6 bases). The CDR3 has 14 amino acids. Germline CDR1 reads MDHEN; CDR2 reads SYDVKM. Trimming took 5 bases from V and 4 from J, leaving 12 bases between them. CDR3 DNA: TGTGCCAGCAGTCAGGACAGCTCTAATCAGCCCCAGCATTTT. It is translated as CASSQDSSNQPQHF.

The rearrangement joins TRBV2 to TRBJ2-7; no definite D call. Looked up from germline, CDR1 is SNHLY and CDR2 is FYNNEI. CDR3 length equals 14 residues. V gave up 7 bases and J gave up 0 bases, with 13 bases separating them. The CDR3 loop reads CASIFAPSSYEQYF. In DNA, the CDR3 is TGTGCCAGCATTTTCGCGCCCAGCTCCTACGAGCAGTACTTC.

The rearrangement links TRBV5-6 to TRBJ1-1; D is perhaps TRBD1 (5 bases). The germline V and J ends were trimmed by 2 bases and 5 bases, with 13 bases remaining between them. CDR3 length: 14 residues. Germline loops: CDR1 SGHDT, CDR2 YYEEEE. The CDR3 loop is CASSFVGAGTEAFF. CDR3 nucleotide sequence: TGTGCCAGCAGCTTTGTAGGGGCAGGGACTGAAGCTTTCTTT.

The V call is TRBV21-1, the J call TRBJ2-3; the D call TRBD1 from the table was never checked on the DNA. TRBV21-1 is an annotated pseudogene. The CDR3 spans 16 residues. The CDR3 spells CASSVRGSGRTDTQYF. The CDR3 nucleotides read TGTGCCAGCAGCGTAAGGGGTTCAGGACGCACAGATACGCAGTATTTT.

The chain recombines TRBV7-6 with TRBJ2-1, with D uncertain. Between the trimmed V and J ends, which lost 1 base and 5 bases, there was a span of 6 bases. The CDR3 totals 13 residues. Germline assignment: CDR1 SGHVS and CDR2 FNYEAQ. The CDR3 reads CASSLDGNNEQFF. CDR3 sequence (DNA): TGTGCCAGCAGCTTAGATGGGAACAATGAGCAGTTCTTC.

The V call is TRBV11-3, the J call TRBJ1-1; D possibly corresponds to TRBD1 (6 bases). Trimming removed 5 bases from V and 5 bases from J, with 12 bases in between. Germline V gene sequence: CDR1 SGHNT, CDR2 YENEEA. The CDR3 has 13 residues. The CDR3 reads CASSLIQGTEAFF. In DNA form, the CDR3 reads TGTGCCAGCAGCCTAATCCAGGGGACTGAAGCTTTCTTT.

The count of this clone is one. V and J are TRBV27 and TRBJ2-3; a possible D gene is TRBD2 (7 bases). Trimming removed 8 bases from V and 2 bases from J, with 14 bases in between. Germline loops: CDR1 MNHEY, CDR2 SMNVEV (reference sequence). This CDR3 has 14 amino acids. The chain's CDR3 is CASRTGGLTDTQYF. The CDR3 DNA is TGTGCCAGCCGAACGGGGGGCCTCACAGATACGCAGTATTTT.